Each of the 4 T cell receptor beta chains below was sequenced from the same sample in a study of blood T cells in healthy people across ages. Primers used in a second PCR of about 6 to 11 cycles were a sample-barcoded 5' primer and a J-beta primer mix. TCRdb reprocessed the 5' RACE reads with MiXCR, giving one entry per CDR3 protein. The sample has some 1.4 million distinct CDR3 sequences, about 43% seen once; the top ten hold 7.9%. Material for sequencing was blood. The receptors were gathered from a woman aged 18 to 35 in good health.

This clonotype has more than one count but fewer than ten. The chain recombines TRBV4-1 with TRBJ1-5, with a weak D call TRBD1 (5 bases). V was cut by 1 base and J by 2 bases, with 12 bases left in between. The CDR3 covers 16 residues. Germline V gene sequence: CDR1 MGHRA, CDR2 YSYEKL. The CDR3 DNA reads TGCGCCAGCAGCCAAGGTCAGGGTTCCGGCAATCAGCCCCAGCATTTT. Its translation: CASSQGQGSGNQPQHF.

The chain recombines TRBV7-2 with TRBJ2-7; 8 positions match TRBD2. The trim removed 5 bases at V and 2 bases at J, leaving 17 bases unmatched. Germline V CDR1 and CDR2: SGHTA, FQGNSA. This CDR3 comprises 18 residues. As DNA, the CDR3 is TGTGCCAGCAGCAGAACCCGGGGGGGGAGTCTCGGGCCCTACGAGCAGTACTTC. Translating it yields CASSRTRGGSLGPYEQYF.

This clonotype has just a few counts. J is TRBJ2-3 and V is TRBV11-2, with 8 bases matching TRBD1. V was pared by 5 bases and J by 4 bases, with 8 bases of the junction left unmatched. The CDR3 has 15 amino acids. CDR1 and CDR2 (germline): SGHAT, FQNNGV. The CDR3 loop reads CASSIADRAADTQYF. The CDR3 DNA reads TGTGCCAGCAGCATCGCGGACAGGGCAGCAGATACGCAGTATTTT.

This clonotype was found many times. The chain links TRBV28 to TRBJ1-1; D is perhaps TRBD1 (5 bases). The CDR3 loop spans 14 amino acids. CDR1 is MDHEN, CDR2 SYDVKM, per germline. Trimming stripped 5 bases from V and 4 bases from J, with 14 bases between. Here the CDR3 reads CASSPPGGGTEAFF. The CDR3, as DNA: TGTGCCAGCAGTCCCCCGGGGGGGGGCACTGAAGCTTTCTTT.